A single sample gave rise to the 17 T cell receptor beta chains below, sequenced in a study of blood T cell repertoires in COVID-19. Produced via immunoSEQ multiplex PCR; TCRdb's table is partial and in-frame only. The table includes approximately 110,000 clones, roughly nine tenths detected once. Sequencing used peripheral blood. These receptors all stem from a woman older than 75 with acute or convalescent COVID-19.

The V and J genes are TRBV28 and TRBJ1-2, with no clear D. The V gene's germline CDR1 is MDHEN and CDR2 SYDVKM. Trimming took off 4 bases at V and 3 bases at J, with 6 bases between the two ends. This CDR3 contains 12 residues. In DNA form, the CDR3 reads TGTGCCAGCAGTTCAGGATACTATGGCTACACCTTC. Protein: CASSSGYYGYTF.

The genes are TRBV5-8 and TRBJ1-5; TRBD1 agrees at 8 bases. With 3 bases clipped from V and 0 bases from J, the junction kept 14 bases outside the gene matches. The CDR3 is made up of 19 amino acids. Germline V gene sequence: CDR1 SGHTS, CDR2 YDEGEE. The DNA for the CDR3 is TGTGCCAGCAGCTCACCCCCCGACAGGGGAGAGGGTAGCAATCAGCCCCAGCATTTT. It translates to CASSSPPDRGEGSNQPQHF.

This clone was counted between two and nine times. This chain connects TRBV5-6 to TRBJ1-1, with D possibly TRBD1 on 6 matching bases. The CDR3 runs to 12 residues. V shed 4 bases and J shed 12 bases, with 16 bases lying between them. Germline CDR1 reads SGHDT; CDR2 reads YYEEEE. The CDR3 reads CASSPRGGLTFF. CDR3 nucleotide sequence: TGTGCCAGCAGCCCAAGGGGGGGCCTTACTTTCTTT.

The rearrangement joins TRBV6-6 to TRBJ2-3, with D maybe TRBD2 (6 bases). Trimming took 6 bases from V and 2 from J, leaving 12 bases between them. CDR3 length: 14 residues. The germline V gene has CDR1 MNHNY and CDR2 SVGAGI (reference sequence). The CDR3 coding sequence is TGTGCCAGCAGCCTGGGACTGTCCACAGATACGCAGTATTTT. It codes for CASSLGLSTDTQYF.

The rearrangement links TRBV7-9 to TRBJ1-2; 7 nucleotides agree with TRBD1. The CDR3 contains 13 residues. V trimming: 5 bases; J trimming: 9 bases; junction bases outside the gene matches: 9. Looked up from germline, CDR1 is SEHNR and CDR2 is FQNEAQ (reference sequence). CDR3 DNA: TGTGCCAGCAGCCCCGCCGGGACAGAACGCTACACCTTC. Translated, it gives CASSPAGTERYTF.

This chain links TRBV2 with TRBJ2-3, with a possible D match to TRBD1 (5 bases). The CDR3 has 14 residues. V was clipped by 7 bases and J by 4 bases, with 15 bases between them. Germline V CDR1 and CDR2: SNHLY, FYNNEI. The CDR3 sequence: CASTRDYTPDTQYF. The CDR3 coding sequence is TGTGCCAGCACCAGGGATTATACCCCAGATACGCAGTATTTT.

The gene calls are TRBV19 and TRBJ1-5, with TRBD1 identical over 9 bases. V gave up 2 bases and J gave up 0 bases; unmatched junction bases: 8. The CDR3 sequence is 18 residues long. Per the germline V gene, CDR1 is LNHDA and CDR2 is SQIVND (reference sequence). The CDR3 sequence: CASSIMDRGTYSNQPQHF. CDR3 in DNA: TGTGCCAGTAGTATAATGGACAGGGGAACCTATAGCAATCAGCCCCAGCATTTT.

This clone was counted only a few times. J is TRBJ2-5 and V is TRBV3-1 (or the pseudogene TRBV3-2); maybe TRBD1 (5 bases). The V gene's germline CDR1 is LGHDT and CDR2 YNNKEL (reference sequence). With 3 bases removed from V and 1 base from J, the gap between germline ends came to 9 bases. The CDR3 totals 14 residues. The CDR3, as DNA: TGTGCCAGCAGCCAGCGACAGACCCAAGAGACCCAGTACTTC. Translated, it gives CASSQRQTQETQYF.

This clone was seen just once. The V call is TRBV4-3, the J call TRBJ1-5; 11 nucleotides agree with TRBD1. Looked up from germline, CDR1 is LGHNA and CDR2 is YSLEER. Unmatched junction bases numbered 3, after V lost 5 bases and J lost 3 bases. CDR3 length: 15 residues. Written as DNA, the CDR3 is TGCGCCAGCAGCTTGGACAGGGGGCTCAATCAGCCCCAGCATTTT. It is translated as CASSLDRGLNQPQHF.

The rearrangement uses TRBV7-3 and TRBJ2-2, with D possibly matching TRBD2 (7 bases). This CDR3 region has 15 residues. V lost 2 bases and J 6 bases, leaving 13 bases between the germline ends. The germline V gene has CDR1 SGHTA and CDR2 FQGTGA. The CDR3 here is CASSLSQGRAGELFF. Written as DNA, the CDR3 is TGTGCCAGCAGCTTATCGCAGGGGAGGGCCGGGGAGCTGTTTTTT.

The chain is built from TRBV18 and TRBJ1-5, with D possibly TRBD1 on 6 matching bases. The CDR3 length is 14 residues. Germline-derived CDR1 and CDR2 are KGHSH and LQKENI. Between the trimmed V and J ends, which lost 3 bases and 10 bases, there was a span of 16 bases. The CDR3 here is CASSPATGISPQHF. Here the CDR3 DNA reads TGTGCCAGCTCACCCGCTACAGGGATCTCCCCCCAGCATTTT.

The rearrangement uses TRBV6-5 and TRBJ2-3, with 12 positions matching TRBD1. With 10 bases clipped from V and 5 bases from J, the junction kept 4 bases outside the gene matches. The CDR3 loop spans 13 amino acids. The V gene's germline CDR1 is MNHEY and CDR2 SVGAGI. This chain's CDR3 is CATRDRGQDTQYF. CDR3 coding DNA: TGTGCCACCCGGGACAGGGGGCAAGATACGCAGTATTTT.

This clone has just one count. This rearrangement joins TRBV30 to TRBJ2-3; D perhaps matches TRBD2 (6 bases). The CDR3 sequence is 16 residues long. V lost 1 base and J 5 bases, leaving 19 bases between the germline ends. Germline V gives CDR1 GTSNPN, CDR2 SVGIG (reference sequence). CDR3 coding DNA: TGTGCCTGGAGTGGATTCGGGACTCGCAATCGAGATACGCAGTATTTT. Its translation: CAWSGFGTRNRDTQYF.

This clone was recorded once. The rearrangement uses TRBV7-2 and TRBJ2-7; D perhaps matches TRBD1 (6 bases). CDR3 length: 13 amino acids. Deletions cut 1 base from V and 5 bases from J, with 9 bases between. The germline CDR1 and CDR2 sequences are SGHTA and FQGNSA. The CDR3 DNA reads TGTGCCAGCAGCTTAGACAGGGTTAACGAGCAGTACTTC. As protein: CASSLDRVNEQYF.

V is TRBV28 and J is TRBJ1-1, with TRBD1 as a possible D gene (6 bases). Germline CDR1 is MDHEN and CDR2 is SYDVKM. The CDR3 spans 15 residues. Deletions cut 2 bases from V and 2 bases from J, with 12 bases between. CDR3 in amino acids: CASSLGTQDNTEAFF. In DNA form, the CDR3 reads TGTGCCAGCAGTTTAGGGACACAAGATAACACTGAAGCTTTCTTT.

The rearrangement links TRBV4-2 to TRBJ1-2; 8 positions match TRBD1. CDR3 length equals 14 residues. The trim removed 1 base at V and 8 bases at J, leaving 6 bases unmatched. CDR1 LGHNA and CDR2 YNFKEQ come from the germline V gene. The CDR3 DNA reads TGTGCCAGCAGCCAAGGTCCGGACAGGGTCGGCTACACCTTC. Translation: CASSQGPDRVGYTF.

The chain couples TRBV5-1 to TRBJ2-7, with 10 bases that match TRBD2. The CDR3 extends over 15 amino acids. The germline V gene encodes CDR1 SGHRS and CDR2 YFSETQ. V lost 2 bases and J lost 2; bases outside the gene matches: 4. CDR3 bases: TGCGCCAGCAGCTTCGGAAGCGGGGGGGCCTACGAGCAGTACTTC. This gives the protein CASSFGSGGAYEQYF.